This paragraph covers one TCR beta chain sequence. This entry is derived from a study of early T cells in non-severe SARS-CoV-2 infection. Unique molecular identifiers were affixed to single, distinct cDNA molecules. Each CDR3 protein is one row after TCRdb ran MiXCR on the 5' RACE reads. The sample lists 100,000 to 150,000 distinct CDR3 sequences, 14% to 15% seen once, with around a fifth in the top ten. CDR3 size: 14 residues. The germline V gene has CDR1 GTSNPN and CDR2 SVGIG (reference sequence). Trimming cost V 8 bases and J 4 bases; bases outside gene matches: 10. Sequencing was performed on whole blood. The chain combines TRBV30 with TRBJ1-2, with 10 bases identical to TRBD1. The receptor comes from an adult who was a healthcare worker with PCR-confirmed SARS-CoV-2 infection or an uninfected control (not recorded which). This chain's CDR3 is CAATGTGATYGYTF. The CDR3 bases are TGTGCCGCAACCGGGACAGGGGCCACCTATGGCTACACCTTC.